The T cell receptor beta chain described here comes from a study of blood T cell repertoires in COVID-19. Study at large: COVID-19 samples from acute and convalescent phases originated in the United States, Italy and Spain. T cells, B-cell-depleted T cells, or PBMCs provided the cDNA or gDNA that served as material.

Germline V gene data show CDR1 as SNHLY and CDR2 as FYNNEI. The CDR3 has 17 amino acids. V lost 4 bases and J lost 3; bases outside the gene matches: 11. Measured with immunoSEQ multiplex PCR; TCRdb has only the in-frame clones, and not every one. The table lists 190,000 or so clones, about three quarters of them singletons. This receptor was taken from a woman of 80 years or more with active or convalescent COVID-19. The specimen was peripheral blood. The chain joins TRBV2 to TRBJ2-3, with 9 positions matching TRBD2. For the CDR3, the DNA is TGTGCCAGCAGTGTCCCCTTAGCGGGGGCGTTAACAGATACGCAGTATTTT. This gives the protein CASSVPLAGALTDTQYF.